These 29 T cell receptor beta chains were sequenced from one sample in a study of T cell responses to AZD1222 COVID-19 vaccine. Measured with immunoSEQ multiplex PCR; TCRdb has only the in-frame clones, and not every one. Seen here are under 200,000 clones, roughly 93% observed once, and the top ten hold roughly 0.99%. This sample comprised peripheral blood, obtained on day 0 of AZD1222 vaccination. The source of these receptors is an adult in good health.

The chain uses TRBV13 and TRBJ2-2; D unresolved. V was pared by 0 bases and J by 3 bases, with 8 bases between. The CDR3 is 15 residues long. Germline CDR1 PRHDT, CDR2 FYEKMQ (reference sequence). As DNA, the CDR3 is TGTGCCAGCAGCTTAGGAGCGAGCGACACCGGGGAGCTGTTTTTT. Its translation is CASSLGASDTGELFF. The complete variable domain, with remaining parts taken from reference TRBV13 and TRBJ2-2, reads AAGVIQSPRHLIKEKRETATLKCYPIPRHDTVYWYQQGPGQDPQFLISFYEKMQSDKGSIPDRFSAQQFSDYHSELNMSSLELGDSALYFCASSLGASDTGELFFGEGSRLTVL.

This chain connects TRBV4-1 to TRBJ1-5, with D possibly TRBD1 on 5 matching bases. There are 14 residues in the CDR3. CDR1 and CDR2 (germline): MGHRA, YSYEKL. V was clipped by 1 base and J by 6 bases, with 10 bases between them. The CDR3: CASSQVGRAQPQHF. The CDR3 region has the DNA TGCGCCAGCAGCCAAGTCGGCAGGGCTCAGCCCCAGCATTTT.

The genes are TRBV10-2 and TRBJ1-1, with a possible D match to TRBD1 (6 bases). Trimming removed 6 bases from V and 1 base from J, with 15 bases in between. The CDR3 covers 15 residues. In germline, CDR1 is WSHSY, CDR2 SAAADI. In DNA form, the CDR3 reads TGCGCCAGCAGCAGACAGGTGTCAAGGAACACTGAAGCTTTCTTT. This translates into CASSRQVSRNTEAFF.

This clone occurred a few times. Other nucleotide sequences in the sample specify the same CDR3. V and J are TRBV20-1 and TRBJ2-7; D uncertain. The germline V gene has CDR1 DFQATT and CDR2 SNEGSKA (reference sequence). The CDR3 contains 11 residues. V lost 2 bases and J 6 bases, leaving 8 bases between the germline ends. CDR3 region: CSARLVSEQYF. DNA for the CDR3: TGCAGTGCTAGATTAGTATCCGAGCAGTACTTC.

This chain uses TRBV25-1 with TRBJ1-5, with TRBD1 as a possible D gene (6 bases). Trimming left V 1 base short and J 7 bases short, with 8 bases between. The CDR3 is made up of 13 amino acids. Germline CDR1 is MGHDK and CDR2 is SYGVNS. The CDR3 region is CASSEWGRQPQHF. The CDR3 nucleotides are TGTGCCAGCAGTGAATGGGGGCGCCAGCCCCAGCATTTT.

The CDR3 region has the DNA TGCGCCAGCAGCTCGACAGGGGGGGGCTCCTACGAGCAGTACTTC. Residues: CASSSTGGGSYEQYF. The chain recombines TRBV5-1 with TRBJ2-7; 9 bases map to TRBD1. Trimming at V came to 3 bases and at J to 0 bases, leaving 4 bases not matched to a gene. The CDR3 has 15 residues. Germline V CDR1 and CDR2: SGHRS, YFSETQ.

This CDR3 is CASSSRERDNYNEQFF. The DNA of the CDR3 is TGTGCCAGCAGCTCCCGGGAGCGGGACAACTACAATGAGCAGTTCTTC. This sequence joins TRBV7-2 and TRBJ2-1; D is perhaps TRBD2 (7 bases). CDR3 length: 16 amino acids. Germline CDR1 SGHTA, CDR2 FQGNSA. With 4 bases removed from V and 3 bases from J, the gap between germline ends came to 16 bases.

The V and J genes are TRBV7-8 and TRBJ2-3, with D unresolved. This CDR3 contains 15 residues. V lost 3 bases, J lost 1 base, and 11 bases lay in between. CDR1 and CDR2 (germline): SGHVS, FQNEAQ. The CDR3 DNA sequence: TGTGCCAGCAGCTTGCGGCAGGTCGGCACAGATACGCAGTATTTT. Encoded protein: CASSLRQVGTDTQYF.

In its sample, this clone was seen once. This rearrangement joins TRBV3-1 (or the pseudogene TRBV3-2) to TRBJ1-3, with D tentatively TRBD1 (5 bases). The CDR3 extends over 15 amino acids. Between the trimmed V and J ends, which lost 1 base and 4 bases, there was a span of 11 bases. CDR1 is LGHDT, CDR2 YNNKEL, per germline (reference sequence). CDR3 DNA sequence: TGTGCCAGCAGCCAAGGCAGGGATTTCGGAAACACCATATATTTT. This translates into CASSQGRDFGNTIYF.

The rearrangement uses TRBV5-1 and TRBJ2-3, with D possibly called TRBD1 or TRBD2 (6 bases each). This CDR3 spans 14 amino acids. V was trimmed by 0 bases and J by 6 bases, leaving 11 bases between them. Germline lookup yields CDR1 SGHRS and CDR2 YFSETQ. The CDR3 is CASSLDRGLDTQYF. The CDR3 DNA reads TGCGCCAGCAGCTTGGATCGGGGGCTGGATACGCAGTATTTT.

The chain joins TRBV2 to TRBJ1-2; TRBD1 matches at 9 bases. The CDR3 contains 13 residues. Germline CDR1 reads SNHLY; CDR2 reads FYNNEI. Trimming at V came to 6 bases and at J to 7 bases, leaving 6 bases not matched to a gene. The CDR3 loop reads CASRAGTGFGYTF. As DNA, the CDR3 is TGTGCCAGCAGGGCCGGGACAGGGTTTGGCTACACCTTC.

This clone was picked up one time. The rearrangement uses TRBV18 and TRBJ1-2; D not resolved. The ends were cut back, 3 bases at V and 2 bases at J, with 13 bases in the middle. The CDR3 contains 15 residues. Per germline, CDR1 KGHSH and CDR2 LQKENI. CDR3 region: CASSPIEVGNYGYTF. CDR3 DNA sequence: TGTGCCAGCTCACCGATCGAGGTCGGGAACTATGGCTACACCTTC.

The chain recombines TRBV7-2 with TRBJ2-1, with 8 bases aligning to TRBD2. Germline lookup yields CDR1 SGHTA and CDR2 FQGNSA. The CDR3 extends over 16 amino acids. V dropped 1 base and J dropped 4; count of bases not matched to a gene: 6. CDR3 sequence: CASSLGILAGYNEQFF. CDR3 bases: TGTGCCAGCAGCTTAGGCATTCTAGCGGGTTACAATGAGCAGTTCTTC.

The V call is TRBV27, the J call TRBJ1-4, with unresolved D. V lost 6 bases and J lost 6, with 14 bases in between. This CDR3 has 14 amino acids. CDR1 is MNHEY, CDR2 SMNVEV, per germline (reference sequence). The CDR3 spells CASRPDLKDEKLFF. The CDR3 coding sequence is TGTGCCAGCAGGCCGGACCTTAAGGATGAAAAACTGTTTTTT.

The rearrangement joins TRBV5-4 to TRBJ1-1; D gene unclear. The V gene's germline CDR1 is SGHNT and CDR2 YYREEE (reference sequence). The ends were cut back, 0 bases at V and 5 bases at J, with 8 bases in the middle. The CDR3 spans 13 residues. The CDR3 spells CASSLGGSTEAFF. The CDR3 DNA reads TGTGCCAGCAGCTTGGGTGGGAGTACTGAAGCTTTCTTT.

The J gene is TRBJ1-5, the V gene TRBV2; a weak D match, TRBD1 (5 bases). The CDR3 is 14 residues long. Germline V gene data show CDR1 as SNHLY and CDR2 as FYNNEI. V lost 3 bases to trimming and J lost 4 bases, with 10 bases between them. The CDR3 sequence: CASSDSQGNQPQHF. The CDR3 DNA reads TGTGCCAGCAGTGATTCTCAGGGTAATCAGCCCCAGCATTTT. The variable domain in full, with the rest retrieved from reference TRBV2 and TRBJ1-5, is EPEVTQTPSHQVTQMGQEVILRCVPISNHLYFYWYRQILGQKVEFLVSFYNNEISEKSEIFDDQFSVERPDGSNFTLKIRSTKLEDSAMYFCASSDSQGNQPQHFGDGTRLSIL.

The chain joins TRBV5-6 to TRBJ1-2; D possibly corresponds to TRBD1 (6 bases). Germline assignment: CDR1 SGHDT and CDR2 YYEEEE. The V and J ends lost 4 bases and 0 bases respectively, with 13 bases between them. The CDR3 covers 15 residues. CDR3 protein: CASSADSAANYGYTF. In DNA form, the CDR3 reads TGTGCCAGCAGCGCGGACAGTGCAGCTAACTATGGCTACACCTTC.

This chain links TRBV6-4 with TRBJ1-5; 10 positions agree with TRBD1. The CDR3 extends over 18 amino acids. Germline CDR1 is MRHNA and CDR2 is SNTAGT. V was pared by 4 bases and J by 0 bases, with 9 bases of the junction left unmatched. As DNA, the CDR3 is TGTGCCAGCAGTGTCGGGACAGGGGACGTGTATAGCAATCAGCCCCAGCATTTT. It translates to CASSVGTGDVYSNQPQHF.

This sequence joins TRBV2 and TRBJ1-2; unclear D gene. V was pared by 1 base and J by 1 base, with 13 bases between. This CDR3 spans 16 amino acids. Germline V gene lookup returns CDR1 SNHLY and CDR2 FYNNEI. The CDR3 coding sequence is TGTGCCAGCAGTGAAGATACGGGCAGGATTAACTATGGCTACACCTTC. This encodes CASSEDTGRINYGYTF.

The rearrangement joins TRBV11-1 to TRBJ1-2; D possibly corresponds to TRBD1 (6 bases). With 4 bases removed from V and 6 bases from J, the gap between germline ends came to 15 bases. The V gene's germline CDR1 is SGHAT and CDR2 FQDESV (reference sequence). This CDR3 is built from 14 residues. The CDR3 nucleotides read TGTGCCAGCAGCTCTCTTGGGGGGCGGAATGGCTACACCTTC. This encodes CASSSLGGRNGYTF. Combining the CDR3 with reference TRBV11-1 and TRBJ1-2 gives the whole variable domain EAEVAQSPRYKITEKSQAVAFWCDPISGHATLYWYRQILGQGPELLVQFQDESVVDDSQLPKDRFSAERLKGVDSTLKIQPAELGDSAMYLCASSSLGGRNGYTFGSGTRLTVV.

The V and J genes are TRBV7-2 and TRBJ2-7; D possibly uses TRBD1 or TRBD2 (7 bases each). Germline CDR1 and CDR2: SGHTA and FQGNSA. The CDR3 totals 15 residues. The V and J ends lost 1 base and 7 bases respectively, with 17 bases between them. CDR3 DNA: TGTGCCAGCAGCTTAGTAAGGGGGCCGCGGGAGGAGCAGTACTTC. Its protein is CASSLVRGPREEQYF.

The chain employs TRBV5-5 and TRBJ2-5; 8 bases fit TRBD1. V dropped 4 bases and J dropped 2; count of bases not matched to a gene: 7. CDR1 is SGHKS and CDR2 is YYEKEE in the germline V gene (reference sequence). This CDR3 spans 15 amino acids. The CDR3 here is CASSNRGTVQETQYF. As DNA, the CDR3 is TGTGCCAGCAGCAACAGGGGGACGGTACAAGAGACCCAGTACTTC.

The chain is built from TRBV10-3 and TRBJ2-1, with no clear D. V was shortened by 0 bases and J by 10 bases, with 10 bases between the two germline ends. CDR3 length equals 13 residues. Germline loops: CDR1 ENHRY, CDR2 SYGVKD. This CDR3 reads CAISESQEWEQFF. In DNA, the CDR3 is TGTGCCATCAGTGAGTCTCAGGAATGGGAGCAGTTCTTC.

The chain has TRBV19 and TRBJ2-1; 9 bases align to TRBD2. The CDR3 has 20 residues. V trimming: 5 bases; J trimming: 4 bases; junction bases outside the gene matches: 21. Germline-derived CDR1 and CDR2 are LNHDA and SQIVND (reference sequence). The DNA of the CDR3 is TGTGCCAGTAGTTCCCCGGCCCTTGAGATTAGCGGGAGAGCTTACAATGAGCAGTTCTTC. Protein sequence: CASSSPALEISGRAYNEQFF.

The rearrangement links TRBV5-1 to TRBJ2-7; perhaps TRBD2 as D (5 bases). The CDR3 is made up of 18 amino acids. Germline loops: CDR1 SGHRS, CDR2 YFSETQ. The V end lost 0 bases, the J end lost 3 bases, and 22 bases lay between the germline ends. CDR3 amino acids: CASSLGGSESGWIYEQYF. The CDR3 DNA reads as TGCGCCAGCAGCTTGGGCGGTAGCGAGAGTGGTTGGATCTACGAGCAGTACTTC. The full variable domain, with the rest looked up from reference TRBV5-1 and TRBJ2-7, is KAGVTQTPRYLIKTRGQQVTLSCSPISGHRSVSWYQQTPGQGLQFLFEYFSETQRNKGNFPGRFSGRQFSNSRSEMNVSTLELGDSALYLCASSLGGSESGWIYEQYFGPGTRLTVT.

The chain's CDR3 is CASSVRQGNTEAFF. The CDR3 DNA reads TGTGCCAGCAGTGTCCGGCAGGGAAACACTGAAGCTTTCTTT. The rearrangement links TRBV2 to TRBJ1-1, with D possibly being TRBD1 (5 bases). The germline gives CDR1 SNHLY, CDR2 FYNNEI. V was shortened by 4 bases and J by 2 bases, with 11 bases between the two germline ends. The CDR3 totals 14 residues.

The chain links TRBV9 to TRBJ2-7, with 8 bases matching TRBD2. Per germline, CDR1 SGDLS and CDR2 YYNGEE. The CDR3 contains 16 residues. The trim removed 0 bases at V and 6 bases at J, leaving 11 bases unmatched. The CDR3 DNA sequence: TGTGCCAGCAGCGTAGGGTCCCAAGCGGGAGAAAGCGAGCAGTACTTC. Protein sequence: CASSVGSQAGESEQYF.

The rearrangement joins TRBV19 to TRBJ2-7; D is uncertain. V was shortened by 6 bases and J by 6 bases, with 12 bases between the two germline ends. Germline assignment: CDR1 LNHDA and CDR2 SQIVND (reference sequence). The CDR3 sequence is 12 residues long. CDR3 protein: CASSPPWGEQYF. CDR3 coding DNA: TGTGCCAGTAGCCCCCCCTGGGGCGAGCAGTACTTC.

This clone was seen a handful of times. V gene TRBV12-3 or TRBV12-4 combines with J gene TRBJ1-2; D may be TRBD1 (6 bases). The V gene lost 5 bases and the J gene lost 7 bases, with 11 bases spanning the gap. This CDR3 comprises 12 residues. The CDR3 DNA reads TGTGCCAGCAGTCGTACAGGGCTTGGCTACACCTTC. It specifies CASSRTGLGYTF.